A selection of T cell receptor beta chains follows, all from one sample in a study of T cell changes during pregnancy in multiple sclerosis. This table comes from immunoSEQ multiplex PCR, and its TCRdb copy is limited to in-frame clones, with some not included. This sample has around 45,000 clones, with roughly nine tenths found just once. Material: CD8+ T cells from peripheral blood mononuclear cells, obtained in the second trimester of pregnancy. Receptors originate from a female donor with multiple sclerosis, enrolled in a pregnancy study. CDR3s include the opening cysteine and the closing phenylalanine or tryptophan. D genes are given only for firm matches. Clone size is shown for a subset of rows, as once, few, many or a class of expanded clone.

>TRBJ2-1|TRBV6-1|NA|once
CASSVLSSYNEQFF
TGTGCCAGCAGTGTTTTGAGCTCCTACAATGAGCAGTTCTTC
>TRBJ1-2|TRBV5-1|NA|NA
CASSLGQGLNYGYTF
TGCGCCAGCAGCTTGGGTCAGGGATTAAACTATGGCTACACCTTC
>TRBJ2-5|TRBV10-3|TRBD2|once
CAAGGIETQYF
TGTGCAGCGGGGGGGATAGAGACCCAGTACTTC
>TRBJ2-7|TRBV5-1|NA|once
CASSLAKGPVYEQYF
TGCGCCAGCAGCTTAGCAAAGGGGCCGGTTTACGAGCAGTACTTC
>TRBJ1-5|TRBV19|NA|NA
CASSWGQGVSQPQHF
TGTGCCAGTAGTTGGGGCCAGGGCGTGAGTCAGCCCCAGCATTTT
>TRBJ2-3|TRBV10-1|TRBD2|NA
CASSGGGGGDTQYF
TGCGCCTCTTCGGGTGGCGGGGGAGGGGATACGCAGTATTTT
>TRBJ2-1|TRBV7-9|TRBD2|NA
CASSSGGLDNEQFF
TGTGCCAGCAGTTCGGGGGGGCTAGACAATGAGCAGTTCTTC
>TRBJ2-5|TRBV4-2|NA|NA
CASSQGGRQETQYF
TGTGCCAGCAGCCAAGGCGGAAGGCAAGAGACCCAGTACTTC
>TRBJ2-1|TRBV5-5|TRBD1|once
CASSPGTGGYDEQFF
TGTGCCAGCAGCCCTGGGACAGGGGGTTACGATGAGCAGTTCTTC
>TRBJ1-1|TRBV7-6|NA|NA
CASSLDTVTEAFF
TGTGCCAGCAGCTTAGACACAGTCACTGAAGCTTTCTTT
>TRBJ2-1|TRBV6-5|TRBD2|NA
CASRSSGVQFF
TGTGCCAGCAGGTCGAGCGGGGTTCAGTTCTTC
>TRBJ1-5|TRBV5-8|NA|NA
CASLRAGLKPQHF
TGTGCCAGCCTCAGGGCAGGGTTGAAGCCCCAGCATTTT
>TRBJ2-4|TRBV27|NA|NA
CASSLSKWPQGNIQYF
TGTGCCAGCAGTTTATCGAAGTGGCCCCAGGGGAACATTCAGTACTTC
>TRBJ2-1|TRBV11-2|TRBD2|few
CASSLAGGAAEQFF
TGTGCCAGCAGCTTAGCGGGGGGGGCTGCTGAGCAGTTCTTC
>TRBJ2-1|TRBV9|TRBD2|NA
CATSAGTTNEQFF
TGTGCCACCTCCGCCGGGACTACTAATGAGCAGTTCTTC
>TRBJ1-6|TRBV27|NA|NA
CASSLSAGEGISPLHF
TGTGCCAGCAGTTTATCGGCAGGGGAAGGAATTTCACCCCTCCACTTT
>TRBJ1-1|TRBV4-1|TRBD1|NA
CASSQGTAAANTEAFF
TGCGCCAGCAGCCAGGGGACAGCTGCCGCGAACACTGAAGCTTTCTTT
>TRBJ2-7|TRBV7-9|TRBD2|few
CASSHPRLAGAYEQYF
TGTGCCAGCAGCCACCCACGACTAGCGGGGGCTTACGAGCAGTACTTC
>TRBJ2-5|TRBV9|NA|once
CASSVEAGVRETQYF
TGTGCCAGCAGCGTAGAGGCAGGGGTTCGAGAGACCCAGTACTTC
>TRBJ2-7|TRBV29-1|NA|NA
CSAAGAAYEQYF
TGCAGCGCCGCAGGGGCGGCCTACGAGCAGTACTTC
>TRBJ1-5|TRBV28|NA|NA
CASNVGQYYQPQHF
TGTGCCAGCAATGTTGGACAGTACTATCAGCCCCAGCATTTT
>TRBJ2-7|TRBV2|NA|NA
CASEDGLSYEQYF
TGTGCCAGTGAGGACGGACTATCCTACGAGCAGTACTTC
>TRBJ1-1|TRBV9|TRBD1|NA
CASSITGTANTEAFF
TGTGCCAGCAGCATAACCGGGACAGCGAACACTGAAGCTTTCTTT
>TRBJ2-1|TRBV6-1|NA|NA
CASSEFGPPRDEQFF
TGTGCCAGCAGTGAATTCGGGCCCCCGCGGGATGAGCAGTTCTTC
>TRBJ2-7|TRBV15|NA|NA
CATSSFASNSYEQYF
TGTGCCACCAGCAGCTTCGCGTCTAATTCCTACGAGCAGTACTTC
>TRBJ1-4|TRBV11-2|NA|NA
CASSSGFTEKLFF
TGTGCCAGCAGCTCAGGGTTTACGGAAAAACTGTTTTTT
>TRBJ1-6|TRBV5-4|NA|NA
CASSYDTSKPLHF
TGTGCCAGCAGCTATGACACTTCTAAGCCCCTCCACTTT
>TRBJ2-7|TRBV5-6|TRBD1|NA
CASKKGAREQYF
TGTGCCTCCAAAAAGGGGGCGCGTGAGCAGTACTTC
>TRBJ1-2|TRBV25-1|TRBD1|NA
CASREGQGGGYYGYTF
TGTGCCAGCCGAGAAGGACAGGGAGGGGGGTACTATGGCTACACCTTC
>TRBJ2-2|TRBV19|TRBD2|NA
CASRPRGGFGTGELFF
TGTGCCAGCCGCCCGCGGGGGGGCTTTGGAACCGGGGAGCTGTTTTTT
>TRBJ1-3|TRBV9|NA|NA
CASSVGDSGNTIYF
TGTGCCAGCAGCGTAGGAGACTCTGGAAACACCATATATTTT
>TRBJ1-5|TRBV11-2|TRBD1|NA
CASSLGRGTGDQPQHF
TGTGCCAGCAGCTTAGGGCGTGGGACAGGGGATCAGCCCCAGCATTTT
>TRBJ1-6|TRBV7-6|NA|NA
CASSLGGVTGSGNSPLHF
TGTGCCAGCAGCTTAGGGGGCGTAACAGGGAGTGGGAATTCACCCCTCCACTTT
>TRBJ1-6|TRBV15|TRBD1|NA
CATSRGWGQGDSPLHF
TGTGCCACCAGCAGGGGATGGGGACAGGGGGATTCACCCCTCCACTTT
>TRBJ2-7|TRBV11-3|TRBD1|NA
CASSLGSGTGLYEQYF
TGTGCCAGCAGCTTAGGCTCCGGGACAGGGCTCTACGAGCAGTACTTC
>TRBJ1-1|TRBV7-8|NA|once
CASSSAQGMRGEAFF
TGTGCCAGCAGCTCCGCGCAGGGGATGAGGGGTGAAGCTTTCTTT
>TRBJ2-3|TRBV6-1|NA|NA
CASSNTRGGWNTQYF
TGTGCCAGCAGTAATACGCGGGGAGGTTGGAATACGCAGTATTTT
>TRBJ2-2|TRBV6-1|NA|once
CASSEIGAGELFF
TGTGCCAGCAGTGAAATCGGTGCCGGGGAGCTGTTTTTT
>TRBJ1-2|TRBV23-1|TRBD1|NA
CASRRRGPTGMFYGYTF
TGCGCCAGCAGGAGACGAGGTCCGACAGGGATGTTCTATGGCTACACCTTC
>TRBJ1-2|TRBV9|NA|once
CASSVVREDFYGYTF
TGTGCCAGCAGCGTAGTCCGTGAGGACTTCTATGGCTACACCTTC
>TRBJ1-2|TRBV27|NA|NA
CASSLSVRGNGYTF
TGTGCCAGCAGTTTATCTGTCAGGGGTAATGGCTACACCTTC
>TRBJ2-7|TRBV5-1|TRBD1|NA
CASSLALGQPSYEQYF
TGCGCCAGCAGCTTGGCCTTGGGACAGCCCTCCTACGAGCAGTACTTC
>TRBJ2-7|TRBV5-1|NA|NA
CASWGDSSGQYF
TGCGCCAGCTGGGGGGACAGCTCGGGGCAGTACTTC
>TRBJ1-1|TRBV7-3|TRBD1|NA
CASSLTGGYTEAFF
TGTGCCAGCAGCTTGACAGGGGGCTACACTGAAGCTTTCTTT
>TRBJ2-1|TRBV4-2|TRBD2|NA
CASSQERGTSGLYEQFF
TGTGCCAGCAGCCAGGAAAGAGGGACTAGCGGGTTGTATGAGCAGTTCTTC
>TRBJ2-7|TRBV25-1|NA|NA
CASSEYFQGRALGEQYF
TGTGCCAGCAGTGAATACTTTCAGGGCAGGGCTCTTGGCGAGCAGTACTTC
>TRBJ2-3|TRBV27|NA|NA
CASAGGTDTQYF
TGTGCCAGCGCCGGGGGTACAGATACGCAGTATTTT
>TRBJ1-6|TRBV5-6|TRBD1|NA
CASSLADRDERF
TGTGCCAGCAGCTTGGCGGACAGGGACGAGCGGTTT
>TRBJ2-1|TRBV9|NA|NA
CASSADFEQFF
TGTGCCAGCAGCGCGGACTTTGAGCAGTTCTTC
>TRBJ2-3|TRBV27|NA|NA
CASSLSRGSTDTQYF
TGTGCCAGCAGTTTATCGAGGGGGAGCACAGATACGCAGTATTTT
>TRBJ2-7|TRBV27|NA|NA
CASSLASADSYEQYF
TGTGCCAGCAGTTTGGCCAGTGCGGACTCCTACGAGCAGTACTTC
>TRBJ1-6|TRBV10-1|TRBD1|NA
CASIRGGAKGSYNSPLHF
TGCGCCAGCATCCGAGGGGGCGCAAAGGGCTCCTATAATTCACCCCTCCACTTT
>TRBJ2-4|TRBV5-5|TRBD1|once
CASSLEVVQGAGIQYF
TGTGCCAGCAGCTTGGAGGTCGTACAGGGGGCTGGCATTCAGTACTTC
>TRBJ2-1|TRBV6-1|NA|NA
CAVKGLGVSYNEQFF
TGTGCCGTCAAAGGGCTGGGAGTTTCCTACAATGAGCAGTTCTTC
>TRBJ1-4|TRBV7-9|TRBD1|NA
CASSATGGVAEKLFF
TGTGCCAGCAGCGCCACAGGGGGGGTGGCGGAAAAACTGTTTTTT
>TRBJ1-1|TRBV15|NA|NA
CATSIGLEANTEAFF
TGTGCCACCAGCATTGGGTTGGAGGCGAACACTGAAGCTTTCTTT
>TRBJ2-7|TRBV27|NA|NA
CASSSATSHTPYEQYF
TGTGCCAGCAGTTCGGCGACATCGCACACACCCTACGAGCAGTACTTC
>TRBJ1-4|TRBV2|NA|NA
CASRRGRVDEKLFF
TGTGCCAGCCGGAGGGGCAGGGTAGACGAAAAACTGTTTTTT
>TRBJ2-1|TRBV4-2|NA|NA
CASSQADSSSYNEQFF
TGTGCCAGCAGCCAAGCTGACTCAAGCTCCTACAATGAGCAGTTCTTC
>TRBJ2-7|TRBV19|TRBD2|NA
CASSISGGPYEQYF
TGTGCCAGTAGTATCAGCGGGGGGCCCTACGAGCAGTACTTC